A single T cell receptor beta chain is shown here with its context. How the authors handled the data: Reference gene primers were amplified, and this amplification served to estimate nucleated cell counts. Only in-frame clones appear in the TCRdb table, and some are missing; sequencing was by immunoSEQ multiplex PCR. Clonal size and the V and J genes are those of that table, whereas D and trimming came from the DNA. Altogether over 150,000 clones are present, about 83% being singletons, with the ten largest covering around 2.1%. The sample belongs to a study of blood T cell repertoires in COVID-19. Looking at the study overall: Spain, Italy and the United States supplied samples that represented acute and convalescent COVID-19. PBMCs, B-cell-depleted T cells, or T cells provided the cDNA or gDNA that made up the material.

Sequencing was performed on peripheral blood. The source of this sequence is a woman of 80 years or more with acute or convalescent COVID-19.

The CDR3 bases are TGTGCCAGTAGACAGGTCGGAAAGGAAAAACTGTTTTTT. Protein sequence: CASRQVGKEKLFF. V is TRBV5-5 and J is TRBJ1-4, with D tentatively TRBD1 (6 bases). CDR3 length: 13 amino acids. Germline assignment: CDR1 SGHKS and CDR2 YYEKEE (reference sequence). V dropped 8 bases and J dropped 8 bases, with 16 bases sitting between them.